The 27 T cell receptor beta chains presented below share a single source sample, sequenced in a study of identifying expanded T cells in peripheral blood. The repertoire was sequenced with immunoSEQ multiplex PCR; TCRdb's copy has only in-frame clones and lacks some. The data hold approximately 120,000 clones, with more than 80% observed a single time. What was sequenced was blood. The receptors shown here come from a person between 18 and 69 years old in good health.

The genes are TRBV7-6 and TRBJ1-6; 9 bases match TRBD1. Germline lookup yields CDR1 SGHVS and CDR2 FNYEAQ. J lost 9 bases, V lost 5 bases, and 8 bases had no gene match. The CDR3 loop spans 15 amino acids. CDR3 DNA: TGTGCCAGCAGCCTGGGACAGGGTGGGGGTTCACCCCTCCACTTT. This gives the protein CASSLGQGGGSPLHF.

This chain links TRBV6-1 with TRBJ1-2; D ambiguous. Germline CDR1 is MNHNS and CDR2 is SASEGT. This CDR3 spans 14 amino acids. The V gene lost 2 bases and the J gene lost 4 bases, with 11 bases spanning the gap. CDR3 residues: CASSESFNLYGYTF. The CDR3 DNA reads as TGTGCCAGCAGTGAAAGTTTCAATCTCTATGGCTACACCTTC.

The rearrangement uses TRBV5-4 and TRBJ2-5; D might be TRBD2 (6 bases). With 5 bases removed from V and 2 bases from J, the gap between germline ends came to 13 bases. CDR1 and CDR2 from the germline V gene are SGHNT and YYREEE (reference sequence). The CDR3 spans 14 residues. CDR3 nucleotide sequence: TGTGCCAGCAGGGTGGGTGGGGGGCAAGAGACCCAGTACTTC. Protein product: CASRVGGGQETQYF.

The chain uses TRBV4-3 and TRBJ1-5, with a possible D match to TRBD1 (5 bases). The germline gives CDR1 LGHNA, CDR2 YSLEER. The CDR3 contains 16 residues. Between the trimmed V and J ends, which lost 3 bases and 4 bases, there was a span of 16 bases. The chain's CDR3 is CASSQSILSGNQPQHF. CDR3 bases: TGCGCCAGCAGCCAGTCGATACTTTCAGGGAATCAGCCCCAGCATTTT.

The DNA for the CDR3 is TGTGCCAGCTCACCACCGGAAAGGGCGAATAATTCACCCCTCCACTTT. Its protein product is CASSPPERANNSPLHF. This sequence joins TRBV18 and TRBJ1-6; no reliable D call. This CDR3 has 16 residues. Trimming cost V 0 bases and J 5 bases, with 11 bases left between them. The germline gives CDR1 KGHSH, CDR2 LQKENI.

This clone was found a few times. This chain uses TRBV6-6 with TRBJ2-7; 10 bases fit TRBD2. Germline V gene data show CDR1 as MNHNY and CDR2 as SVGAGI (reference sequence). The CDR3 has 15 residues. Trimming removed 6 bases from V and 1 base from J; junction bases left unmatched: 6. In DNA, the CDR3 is TGTGCCAGCAGATCCTATAGCGGGGGGTCCTACGAGCAGTACTTC. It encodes CASRSYSGGSYEQYF.

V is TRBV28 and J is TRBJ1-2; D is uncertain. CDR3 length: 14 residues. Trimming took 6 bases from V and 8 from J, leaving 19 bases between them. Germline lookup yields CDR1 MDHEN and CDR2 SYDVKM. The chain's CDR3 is CASRPLRAIGGYTF. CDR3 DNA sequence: TGTGCCAGCAGACCCTTAAGGGCTATTGGGGGCTACACCTTC.

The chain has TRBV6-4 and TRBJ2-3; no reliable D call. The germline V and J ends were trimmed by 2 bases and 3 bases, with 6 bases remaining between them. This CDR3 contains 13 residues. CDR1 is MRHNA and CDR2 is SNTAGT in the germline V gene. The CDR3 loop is CASSDAGTDTQYF. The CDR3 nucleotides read TGTGCCAGCAGTGACGCCGGGACAGATACGCAGTATTTT.

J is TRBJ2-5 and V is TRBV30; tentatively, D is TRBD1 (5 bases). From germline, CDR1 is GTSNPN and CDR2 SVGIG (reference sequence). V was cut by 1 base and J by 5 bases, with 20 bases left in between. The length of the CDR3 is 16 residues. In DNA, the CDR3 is TGTGCCTGGAGTGCCGGGTGGACAAGTCGGCGGGAGACCCAGTACTTC. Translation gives CAWSAGWTSRRETQYF. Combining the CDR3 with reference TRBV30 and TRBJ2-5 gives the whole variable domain SQTIHQWPATLVQPVGSPLSLECTVEGTSNPNLYWYRQAAGRGLQLLFYSVGIGQISSEVPQNLSASRPQDRQFILSSKKLLLSDSGFYLCAWSAGWTSRRETQYFGPGTRLLVL.

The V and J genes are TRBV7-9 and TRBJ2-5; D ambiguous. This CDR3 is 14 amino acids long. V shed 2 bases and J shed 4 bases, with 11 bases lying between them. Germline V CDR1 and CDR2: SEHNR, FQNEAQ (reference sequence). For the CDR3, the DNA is TGTGCCAGCAGCTTAAGTCAGCCTCGAGAGACCCAGTACTTC. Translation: CASSLSQPRETQYF.

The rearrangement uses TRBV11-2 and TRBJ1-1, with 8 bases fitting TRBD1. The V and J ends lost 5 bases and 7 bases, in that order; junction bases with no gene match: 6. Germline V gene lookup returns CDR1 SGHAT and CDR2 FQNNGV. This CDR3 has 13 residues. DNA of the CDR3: TGTGCCAGCAGCGCCGACAGGGGAGGTGAAGCTTTCTTT. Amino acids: CASSADRGGEAFF.

CDR3 bases: TGTGCCAGCAGTGAACCCTTTAGGGGGACCCAGTACTTC. Amino acids: CASSEPFRGTQYF. The chain is built from TRBV6-1 and TRBJ2-5, with a weak D call TRBD1 (5 bases). The CDR3 consists of 13 residues. V was clipped by 2 bases and J by 7 bases, with 11 bases between them. Per the germline V gene, CDR1 is MNHNS and CDR2 is SASEGT.

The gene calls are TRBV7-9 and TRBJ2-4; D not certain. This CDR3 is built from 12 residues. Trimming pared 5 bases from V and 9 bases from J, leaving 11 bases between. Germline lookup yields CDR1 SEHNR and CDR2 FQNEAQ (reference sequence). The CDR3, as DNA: TGTGCCAGCAGCCTACTGACGGGCATTCAGTACTTC. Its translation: CASSLLTGIQYF.

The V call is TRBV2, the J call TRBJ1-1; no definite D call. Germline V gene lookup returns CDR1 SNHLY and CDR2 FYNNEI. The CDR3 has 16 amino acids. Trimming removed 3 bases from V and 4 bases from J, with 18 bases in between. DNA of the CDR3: TGTGCCAGCAGTGAGAGATGGTCGTCCCCGAGCACTGAAGCTTTCTTT. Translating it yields CASSERWSSPSTEAFF.

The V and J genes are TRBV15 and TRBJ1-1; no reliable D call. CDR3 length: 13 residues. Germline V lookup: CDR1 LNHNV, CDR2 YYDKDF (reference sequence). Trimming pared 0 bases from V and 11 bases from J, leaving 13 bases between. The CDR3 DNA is TGTGCCACCAGCAGAGATCGGTACGAGAGGGCTTTCTTT. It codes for CATSRDRYERAFF. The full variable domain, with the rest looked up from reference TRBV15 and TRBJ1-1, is DAMVIQNPRYQVTQFGKPVTLSCSQTLNHNVMYWYQQKSSQAPKLLFHYYDKDFNNEADTPDNFQSRRPNTSFCFLDIRSPGLGDTAMYLCATSRDRYERAFFGQGTRLTVV.

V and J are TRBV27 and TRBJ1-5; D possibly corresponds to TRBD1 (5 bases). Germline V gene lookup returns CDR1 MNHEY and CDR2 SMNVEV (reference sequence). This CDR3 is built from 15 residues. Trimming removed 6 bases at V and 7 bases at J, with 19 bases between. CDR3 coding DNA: TGTGCCAGCAGCCCTGGGTCGGGGGGAGGCCAGCCCCAGCATTTT. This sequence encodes CASSPGSGGGQPQHF.

CDR3 amino acids: CASTRRAGGADTQYF. CDR3 nucleotides: TGTGCCAGCACTAGGCGGGCAGGGGGCGCAGATACGCAGTATTTT. The rearrangement links TRBV2 to TRBJ2-3; 8 bases are a match to TRBD1. CDR3 length: 15 residues. The V gene's germline CDR1 is SNHLY and CDR2 FYNNEI. The junction had 10 bases not matched to a gene; V was cut back by 7 bases and J by 4 bases.

The CDR3 reads CASSYSFRNRTGKGYTF. DNA of the CDR3: TGTGCCAGCAGTTACTCGTTTCGAAACAGGACAGGGAAAGGCTACACCTTC. The chain uses TRBV6-7 and TRBJ1-2, with 8 positions matching TRBD1. TRBV6-7 is noted as an ORF with a role that remains uncertain. The CDR3 is 17 amino acids. Unmatched junction bases numbered 14, after V lost 0 bases and J lost 8 bases.

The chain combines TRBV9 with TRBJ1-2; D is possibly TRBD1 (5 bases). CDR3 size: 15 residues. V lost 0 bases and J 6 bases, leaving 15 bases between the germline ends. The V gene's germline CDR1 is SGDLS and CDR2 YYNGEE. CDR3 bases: TGTGCCAGCAGCGTAGGCGCGGGGCTCACAAATGGCTACACCTTC. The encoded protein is CASSVGAGLTNGYTF.

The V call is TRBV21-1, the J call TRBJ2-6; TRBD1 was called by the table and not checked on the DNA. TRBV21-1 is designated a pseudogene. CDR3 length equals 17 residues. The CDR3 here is CASSKGKTGAGANVLTF. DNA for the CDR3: TGTGCCAGCAGCAAAGGTAAGACAGGGGCTGGGGCCAACGTCCTGACTTTC.

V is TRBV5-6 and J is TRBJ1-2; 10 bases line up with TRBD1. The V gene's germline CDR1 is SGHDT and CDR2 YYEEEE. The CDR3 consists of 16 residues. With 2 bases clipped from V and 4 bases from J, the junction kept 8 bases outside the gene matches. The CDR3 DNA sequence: TGTGCCAGCAGCTTCTGGACAGGGGGACCCCTCTATGGCTACACCTTC. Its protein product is CASSFWTGGPLYGYTF.

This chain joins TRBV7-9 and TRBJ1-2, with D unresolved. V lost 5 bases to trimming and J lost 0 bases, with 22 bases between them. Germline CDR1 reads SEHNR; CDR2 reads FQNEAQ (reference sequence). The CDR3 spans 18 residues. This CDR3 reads CASSNSTVLASPNYGYTF. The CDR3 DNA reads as TGTGCCAGCAGCAACAGCACGGTCTTGGCGAGCCCTAACTATGGCTACACCTTC.

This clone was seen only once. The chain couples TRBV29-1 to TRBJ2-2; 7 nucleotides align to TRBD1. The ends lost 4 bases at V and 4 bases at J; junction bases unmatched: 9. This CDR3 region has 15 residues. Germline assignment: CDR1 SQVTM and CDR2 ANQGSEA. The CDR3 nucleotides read TGCAGCGTTGCCGTAGACAGGGCTCTCACCGGGGAGCTGTTTTTT. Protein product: CSVAVDRALTGELFF.

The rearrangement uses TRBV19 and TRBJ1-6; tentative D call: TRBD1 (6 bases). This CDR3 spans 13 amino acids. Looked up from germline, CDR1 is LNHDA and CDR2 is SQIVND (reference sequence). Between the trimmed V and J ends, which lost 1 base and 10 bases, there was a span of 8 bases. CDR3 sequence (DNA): TGTGCCAGTAGTATAGTCCAGGGGTCACCCCTCCACTTT. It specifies CASSIVQGSPLHF.

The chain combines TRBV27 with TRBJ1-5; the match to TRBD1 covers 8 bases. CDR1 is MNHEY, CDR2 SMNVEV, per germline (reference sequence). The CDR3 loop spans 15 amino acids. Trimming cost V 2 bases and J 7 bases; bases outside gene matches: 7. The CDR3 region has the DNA TGTGCCAGCAGTTTAGGTGGGACAGGTTACCAGCCCCAGCATTTT. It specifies CASSLGGTGYQPQHF.

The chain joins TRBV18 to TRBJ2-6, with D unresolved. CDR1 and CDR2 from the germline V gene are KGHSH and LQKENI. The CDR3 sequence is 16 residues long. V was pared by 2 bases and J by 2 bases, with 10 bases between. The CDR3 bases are TGTGCCAGCTCACCAACCTGGACGGCTGGGGCCAACGTCCTGACTTTC. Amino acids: CASSPTWTAGANVLTF.

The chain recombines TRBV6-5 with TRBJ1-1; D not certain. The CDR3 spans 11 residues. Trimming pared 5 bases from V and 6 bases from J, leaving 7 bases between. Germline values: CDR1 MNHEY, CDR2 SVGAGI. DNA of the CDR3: TGTGCCAGCAGTCACAGCGCTGAAGCTTTCTTT. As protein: CASSHSAEAFF.